Shown below are 8 T cell receptor beta chains from a single sample sequenced in a study. The method was immunoSEQ multiplex PCR; TCRdb's version includes in-frame clones alone and lacks a portion of them. The repertoire holds about 50,000 clones, with 90% to 95% as singletons. The sequencing input was PBMCs. Receptors were obtained from a middle-aged man with rheumatoid arthritis.

V is TRBV7-9 and J is TRBJ2-1; a weak D match, TRBD2 (6 bases). Trimming took off 5 bases at V and 4 bases at J, with 9 bases between the two ends. The CDR3 covers 13 residues. The germline V gene has CDR1 SEHNR and CDR2 FQNEAQ (reference sequence). The CDR3 here is CASSAGSYNEQFF. As DNA, the CDR3 is TGTGCCAGCAGCGCCGGGAGTTACAATGAGCAGTTCTTC.

This clone was counted a single time. This chain uses TRBV19 with TRBJ2-7; 10 bases map to TRBD1. The V gene end was trimmed by 3 bases and the J gene end by 4 bases; junction bases not matched to a gene: 6. The germline V gene encodes CDR1 LNHDA and CDR2 SQIVND (reference sequence). This CDR3 is built from 15 residues. The CDR3 nucleotides read TGTGCCAGTAGTATCAAGACAGGGGGCTGGTACGAGCAGTACTTC. It yields the protein CASSIKTGGWYEQYF.

The chain couples TRBV3-1 (or the pseudogene TRBV3-2) to TRBJ1-1; maybe TRBD1 (5 bases). The CDR3 has 13 residues. The V gene lost 2 bases and the J gene lost 7 bases, with 11 bases spanning the gap. Germline CDR1 and CDR2: LGHDT and YNNKEL (reference sequence). CDR3 amino acids: CASSQKGSGEAFF. The CDR3 nucleotides read TGTGCCAGCAGCCAAAAGGGGTCAGGTGAAGCTTTCTTT.

The chain joins TRBV19 to TRBJ1-1; TRBD1 matches at 7 bases. The CDR3 has 12 residues. Looked up from germline, CDR1 is LNHDA and CDR2 is SQIVND (reference sequence). The trim removed 4 bases at V and 5 bases at J, leaving 1 base unmatched. Here the CDR3 reads CASSRQGTEAFF. The CDR3 DNA reads TGTGCCAGTAGTAGACAGGGTACTGAAGCTTTCTTT.

The chain uses TRBV12-3 or TRBV12-4 and TRBJ2-7; no firm D call. The CDR3 is 11 amino acids. The V end was cut by 5 bases, the J end by 7 bases, with 9 bases between. CDR3 in DNA: TGTGCCAGCAGTCTCGATGAAGAGCAGTACTTC. Amino acids: CASSLDEEQYF.

This clone was observed a single time. This rearrangement joins TRBV18 to TRBJ2-1; 8 bases map to TRBD2. Germline assignment: CDR1 KGHSH and CDR2 LQKENI. Germline trimming cut 1 base from V and 7 bases from J; bases unmatched to any gene: 6. The CDR3 has 15 residues. The CDR3 sequence is CASSPQREMFNEQFF. The CDR3 nucleotides read TGTGCCAGCTCACCACAGCGGGAGATGTTTAATGAGCAGTTCTTC.

The chain combines TRBV7-8 with TRBJ2-7; TRBD2 aligns across 7 bases. Germline lookup yields CDR1 SGHVS and CDR2 FQNEAQ. V was clipped by 2 bases and J by 0 bases; unmatched bases: 4. The CDR3 is 15 amino acids. CDR3 residues: CASSLRPSGSYEQYF. CDR3 DNA: TGTGCCAGCAGCTTAAGGCCTAGCGGCTCCTACGAGCAGTACTTC.

This chain connects TRBV7-3 to TRBJ2-1, with TRBD2 matching 15 bases. This CDR3 has 19 amino acids. Germline V CDR1 and CDR2: SGHTA, FQGTGA. Germline trimming cut 3 bases from V and 7 bases from J; bases unmatched to any gene: 13. The CDR3 is CASSLGLAGGGSSGNEQFF. Here the CDR3 DNA reads TGTGCCAGCAGCTTGGGACTAGCGGGAGGAGGGTCTTCGGGGAATGAGCAGTTCTTC.